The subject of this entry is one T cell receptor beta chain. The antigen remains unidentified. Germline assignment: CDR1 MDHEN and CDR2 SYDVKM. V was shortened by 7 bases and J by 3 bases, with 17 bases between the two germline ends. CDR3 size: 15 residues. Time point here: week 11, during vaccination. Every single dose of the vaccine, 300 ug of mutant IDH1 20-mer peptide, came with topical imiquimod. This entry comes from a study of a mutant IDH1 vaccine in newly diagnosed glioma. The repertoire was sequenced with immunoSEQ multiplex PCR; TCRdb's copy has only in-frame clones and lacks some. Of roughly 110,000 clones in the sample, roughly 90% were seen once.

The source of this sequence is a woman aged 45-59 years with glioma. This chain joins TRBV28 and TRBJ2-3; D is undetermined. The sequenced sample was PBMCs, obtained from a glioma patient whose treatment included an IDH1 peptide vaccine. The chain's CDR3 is CASTRDSMGTDTQYF. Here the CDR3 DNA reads TGTGCCAGCACCCGCGACTCAATGGGTACAGATACGCAGTATTTT. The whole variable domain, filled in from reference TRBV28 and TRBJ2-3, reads DVKVTQSSRYLVKRTGEKVFLECVQDMDHENMFWYRQDPGLGLRLIYFSYDVKMKEKGDIPEGYSVSREKKERFSLILESASTNQTSMYLCASTRDSMGTDTQYFGPGTRLTVL.